This passage covers 30 T cell receptor beta chains from one sample sequenced in a study of spatial heterogeneity in lung cancer. TCRdb processed the 5' RACE reads anew with MiXCR; each CDR3 protein has one entry. Counted here are fewer than 50,000 distinct CDR3 sequences, over 9.5% occurring once; the ten biggest clones make up over 15%. Documented time point: blood at routine non-recurrence follow-up after resection. The specimen was PBMCs, collected at follow-up. Receptor source: a female donor with early-stage non-small cell lung cancer.

CDR3 DNA sequence: TGTGCCAGCTTGGGGTCCCTGGGAACCGAGCAGTACTTC. It specifies CASLGSLGTEQYF. This sequence joins TRBV27 and TRBJ2-7; D not certain. V lost 8 bases, J lost 6 bases, and 17 bases lay in between. Per the germline V gene, CDR1 is MNHEY and CDR2 is SMNVEV (reference sequence). The CDR3 loop spans 13 amino acids.

Ten or more counts support this clonotype. This chain joins TRBV29-1 and TRBJ2-7, with D perhaps TRBD1 (6 bases). V was cut by 3 bases and J by 5 bases, with 20 bases left in between. The CDR3 contains 15 residues. Germline V lookup: CDR1 SQVTM, CDR2 ANQGSEA. The CDR3 loop is CSVEDVGTGLNEQYF. CDR3 nucleotides: TGCAGCGTTGAGGACGTGGGAACAGGGCTCAACGAGCAGTACTTC.

This clonotype was seen repeatedly, ten times or more. The rearrangement joins TRBV20-1 to TRBJ2-1; TRBD2 might be the D (5 bases). The CDR3 loop spans 15 amino acids. V gave up 0 bases and J gave up 2 bases, with 11 bases separating them. Germline CDR1 is DFQATT and CDR2 is SNEGSKA (reference sequence). Written as DNA, the CDR3 is TGCAGTGCTAGAGATGGAGCGGAGGCCTACAATGAGCAGTTCTTC. Encoded protein: CSARDGAEAYNEQFF.

By sample fraction, this clonotype is medium-sized. The V gene is TRBV11-2, the J gene TRBJ2-3, with TRBD2 identical over 10 bases. Germline CDR1 is SGHAT and CDR2 is FQNNGV. The CDR3 spans 17 residues. V gave up 0 bases and J gave up 2 bases; unmatched junction bases: 5. The CDR3 loop reads CASSLDPSGGATDTQYF. In nucleotides, the CDR3 is TGTGCCAGCAGCTTAGATCCGAGCGGGGGGGCCACAGATACGCAGTATTTT.

This sequence joins TRBV5-5 and TRBJ1-6; D unresolved. From germline, CDR1 is SGHKS and CDR2 YYEKEE (reference sequence). CDR3 length: 15 amino acids. V gave up 0 bases and J gave up 4 bases, with 8 bases separating them. The CDR3, as DNA: TGTGCCAGCAGCTTGGCCGGCAGGTATAATTCACCCCTCCACTTT. Translating gives CASSLAGRYNSPLHF. The full variable domain, rest sourced from reference TRBV5-5 and TRBJ1-6, is DAGVTQSPTHLIKTRGQQVTLRCSPISGHKSVSWYQQVLGQGPQFIFQYYEKEERGRGNFPDRFSARQFPNYSSELNVNALLLGDSALYLCASSLAGRYNSPLHFGNGTRLTVT.

This chain uses TRBV20-1 with TRBJ1-5; 7 positions agree with TRBD1. The trim removed 5 bases at V and 2 bases at J, leaving 9 bases unmatched. The CDR3 is 15 amino acids. Germline-derived CDR1 and CDR2 are DFQATT and SNEGSKA (reference sequence). The CDR3 region has the DNA TGCAGTGCTCTCCGACAGGGAGGAGGCAATCAGCCCCAGCATTTT. It yields the protein CSALRQGGGNQPQHF.

This clonotype has at least ten counts. V and J are TRBV18 and TRBJ1-5; no clear D. Germline CDR1 is KGHSH and CDR2 is LQKENI. This CDR3 is built from 13 residues. V lost 6 bases and J lost 3, with 9 bases in between. The DNA for the CDR3 is TGTGCCAGCTCTTCCTGGTCCAATCAGCCCCAGCATTTT. Translated, it gives CASSSWSNQPQHF.

As regards this clonotype: At one of its ends the junction is not consistent with the germline gene, which may arise from a read error. This rearrangement joins TRBV28 to TRBJ2-3; 8 bases are shared with TRBD2. Germline assignment: CDR1 MDHEN and CDR2 SYDVKM. The CDR3 extends over 15 amino acids. CDR3 in amino acids: CASSSAKSGGDTQNF. CDR3 coding DNA: TGTGCCAGCAGTTCCGCTAAATCCGGGGGGGATACGCAGAATTTT.

This clonotype was recorded many times. The J gene is TRBJ2-3, the V gene TRBV7-2; no reliable D call. Germline CDR1 and CDR2: SGHTA and FQGNSA. V dropped 5 bases and J dropped 0 bases, with 12 bases sitting between them. CDR3 size: 15 residues. CDR3 residues: CASSGLVSSTDTQYF. The CDR3 nucleotides read TGTGCCAGCAGCGGGCTAGTTAGCAGCACAGATACGCAGTATTTT. The variable domain in full, with the rest retrieved from reference TRBV7-2 and TRBJ2-3, is GAGVSQSPSNKVTEKGKDVELRCDPISGHTALYWYRQSLGQGLEFLIYFQGNSAPDKSGLPSDRFSAERTGGSVSTLTIQRTQQEDSAVYLCASSGLVSSTDTQYFGPGTRLTVL.

This clonotype was seen ten or more times. The J gene is TRBJ1-4, the V gene TRBV11-2; 11 nucleotides match TRBD1. This CDR3 is 15 amino acids long. Germline V gene sequence: CDR1 SGHAT, CDR2 FQNNGV. Losses at the gene ends were 4 bases for V and 8 bases for J; bases not matched to a gene: 6. The CDR3 reads CASSYSGTGGEKLFF. The CDR3, as DNA: TGTGCCAGCAGCTACTCCGGGACAGGGGGAGAAAAACTGTTTTTT.

This clonotype was seen a handful of times. Here the CDR3 reads CSAMGRANSEAFF. CDR3 DNA sequence: TGCAGTGCTATGGGGAGGGCGAATTCTGAAGCTTTCTTT. This chain links TRBV20-1 with TRBJ1-1, with unresolved D. The CDR3 totals 13 residues. V was cut by 4 bases and J by 6 bases, with 15 bases left in between. In germline, CDR1 is DFQATT, CDR2 SNEGSKA (reference sequence).

By frequency in the sample, this clonotype is large. This chain links TRBV7-2 with TRBJ2-3, with a tentative D call TRBD2 (6 bases). Per the germline V gene, CDR1 is SGHTA and CDR2 is FQGNSA. Trimming removed 7 bases from V and 2 bases from J, with 13 bases in between. The CDR3 runs 14 residues. The CDR3 DNA follows: TGTGCCAGCAAAAACCCGGGGGACACAGATACGCAGTATTTT. Its translation: CASKNPGDTDTQYF.

CDR3 in amino acids: CASKGRAPDTQYF. The CDR3 nucleotides are TGTGCCAGCAAAGGCAGGGCCCCAGATACGCAGTATTTT. The rearrangement uses TRBV2 and TRBJ2-3, with D tentatively TRBD1 (5 bases). The germline V gene encodes CDR1 SNHLY and CDR2 FYNNEI. CDR3 length equals 13 residues. V dropped 7 bases and J dropped 4 bases, with 12 bases sitting between them.

This clonotype was picked up many times. DNA for the CDR3: TGTGCCAGCAGTGACCCTGGGGGCTACGAGCAGTACTTC. Protein product: CASSDPGGYEQYF. The rearrangement uses TRBV6-2 or TRBV6-3 and TRBJ2-7; D is tentatively TRBD1 or TRBD2 (5 bases each). The length of the CDR3 is 13 residues. The germline V gene has CDR1 MNHEY and CDR2 SVGEGT. V was pared by 5 bases and J by 3 bases, with 11 bases between.

This clonotype was recorded at least ten times. The V call is TRBV19, the J call TRBJ1-6; D perhaps matches TRBD1 (6 bases). V shed 5 bases and J shed 2 bases, with 10 bases lying between them. This CDR3 has 15 amino acids. CDR1 is LNHDA and CDR2 is SQIVND in the germline V gene (reference sequence). The CDR3 protein is CASSARGAYNSPLHF. As DNA, the CDR3 is TGTGCCAGTAGTGCCAGGGGCGCCTATAATTCACCCCTCCACTTT.

V and J are TRBV9 and TRBJ2-2; no definite D call. This CDR3 region has 14 residues. V shed 1 base and J shed 4 bases, with 8 bases lying between them. CDR1 SGDLS and CDR2 YYNGEE come from the germline V gene. DNA of the CDR3: TGTGCCAGCAGCGTAACACATGGCACCGGGGAGCTGTTTTTT. This gives the protein CASSVTHGTGELFF.

The chain joins TRBV7-2 to TRBJ2-3; D is undetermined. There are 12 residues in the CDR3. Germline V gene lookup returns CDR1 SGHTA and CDR2 FQGNSA. Deletions cut 6 bases from V and 7 bases from J, with 11 bases between. Written as DNA, the CDR3 is TGTGCCAGCAGTCGCCCGGCGTATACGCAGTATTTT. Encoded protein: CASSRPAYTQYF. The variable domain in full, with the rest retrieved from reference TRBV7-2 and TRBJ2-3, is GAGVSQSPSNKVTEKGKDVELRCDPISGHTALYWYRQSLGQGLEFLIYFQGNSAPDKSGLPSDRFSAERTGGSVSTLTIQRTQQEDSAVYLCASSRPAYTQYFGPGTRLTVL.

Points on this clonotype: A junction end diverges from the germline sequence, so it may reflect a read error. The chain employs TRBV20-1 and TRBJ2-5, with a weak D call TRBD2 (5 bases). CDR3 size: 14 residues. Per the germline V gene, CDR1 is DFQATT and CDR2 is SNEGSKA (reference sequence). The CDR3 loop reads CRARDPGTGETQYF. The CDR3 DNA follows: TGCAGAGCTAGAGATCCGGGCACGGGGGAGACCCAGTACTTC.

A word on this clonotype: Compared with germline, one end of the junction differs, possibly owing to a read error. The V and J genes are TRBV7-7 and TRBJ2-4; 7 bases align to TRBD1. CDR3 length equals 16 residues. Per the germline V gene, CDR1 is SSHAT and CDR2 is FNYEAQ (reference sequence). The CDR3 sequence is CASIEPGQTNKNIQYF. In DNA form, the CDR3 reads TGTGCTAGCATCGAACCGGGACAGACCAACAAAAACATTCAGTACTTC.

A remark on this clonotype: This sequence may be a read error, since a much larger clone differs from it by one base. The chain recombines TRBV29-1 with TRBJ2-7; 13 bases fit TRBD2. The closer fit of TRBJ2-1 to the DNA end suggests the J call may be wrong. The CDR3 has 15 amino acids. CDR1 is SQVTM, CDR2 ANQGSEA, per germline. This CDR3 reads CSVQPGLAGDYEQFF. In DNA, the CDR3 is TGCAGCGTTCAACCTGGACTAGCGGGGGATTACGAGCAGTTCTTC.

This clonotype appeared a few times. The chain joins TRBV12-5 to TRBJ2-3, with 8 positions matching TRBD1. Germline V gene sequence: CDR1 LGHNT, CDR2 FRNRAP. V was pared by 0 bases and J by 6 bases, with 8 bases of the junction left unmatched. The CDR3 contains 16 residues. The CDR3 DNA follows: TGTGCTAGTGGTTTGGTACCAGGGGGCATAGTTGATACGCAGTATTTT. Protein: CASGLVPGGIVDTQYF. The entire variable domain, with the rest obtained from reference TRBV12-5 and TRBJ2-3, is as follows: DARVTQTPRHKVTEMGQEVTMRCQPILGHNTVFWYRQTMMQGLELLAYFRNRAPLDDSGMPKDRFSAEMPDATLATLKIQPSEPRDSAVYFCASGLVPGGIVDTQYFGPGTRLTVL.

In this sample, this clonotype turned up many times. The chain uses TRBV11-1 and TRBJ1-1, with no clear D. From germline, CDR1 is SGHAT and CDR2 FQDESV (reference sequence). V was cut by 8 bases and J by 5 bases, with 9 bases left in between. The CDR3 has 11 residues. The CDR3 bases are TGTGCCAGCTTAGACGGGACTGAAGCTTTCTTT. Its protein product is CASLDGTEAFF.

This clonotype was picked up many times. The V gene is TRBV4-3, the J gene TRBJ2-3; D ambiguous. The V end lost 2 bases, the J end lost 4 bases, and 10 bases lay between the germline ends. Germline loops: CDR1 LGHNA, CDR2 YSLEER. The CDR3 runs to 14 residues. CDR3 sequence reads: CASSQTIRSDTQYF. DNA of the CDR3: TGCGCCAGCAGCCAAACCATCCGGTCAGATACGCAGTATTTT.

The chain employs TRBV7-9 and TRBJ1-2, with D possibly being TRBD1 (5 bases). Trimming stripped 5 bases from V and 10 bases from J, with 17 bases between. There are 13 residues in the CDR3. CDR1 and CDR2 (germline): SEHNR, FQNEAQ (reference sequence). In DNA form, the CDR3 reads TGTGCCAGCAGCCGAGAACCCGACAGCACCTACACCTTC. Protein: CASSREPDSTYTF.

In this sample, this clonotype turned up a few times. The chain employs TRBV10-2 and TRBJ1-1; D gene ambiguous. The germline V gene has CDR1 WSHSY and CDR2 SAAADI. Trimming shortened V by 3 bases and J by 7 bases, and 9 bases separated the two germline ends. The CDR3 consists of 12 residues. The CDR3 nucleotides are TGCGCCAGCAGTGAAACGCGCTATGAAGCTTTCTTT. Residues: CASSETRYEAFF.

This clonotype has a handful of counts. The chain joins TRBV4-1 to TRBJ1-1; a weak D match, TRBD1 (6 bases). Trimming took off 4 bases at V and 3 bases at J, with 12 bases between the two ends. The CDR3 spans 14 residues. CDR1 MGHRA and CDR2 YSYEKL come from the germline V gene. CDR3 sequence (DNA): TGCGCCAGCAGCCGACAGGCAGCTTACACTGAAGCTTTCTTT. It yields the protein CASSRQAAYTEAFF.

This clonotype was recorded at least ten times. This chain connects TRBV5-6 to TRBJ1-2; tentatively, D is TRBD1 (6 bases). CDR3 size: 15 residues. Germline CDR1 is SGHDT and CDR2 is YYEEEE. Trimming stripped 4 bases from V and 0 bases from J, with 13 bases between. CDR3 nucleotides: TGTGCCAGCAGCAACACAGGGAAAGCTAACTATGGCTACACCTTC. It encodes CASSNTGKANYGYTF. Variable domain in full (rest from reference TRBV5-6 and TRBJ1-2): DAGVTQSPTHLIKTRGQQVTLRCSPKSGHDTVSWYQQALGQGPQFIFQYYEEEERQRGNFPDRFSGHQFPNYSSELNVNALLLGDSALYLCASSNTGKANYGYTFGSGTRLTVV.

The chain couples TRBV9 to TRBJ2-1; 12 bases agree with TRBD2. V trimming: 2 bases; J trimming: 6 bases; junction bases outside the gene matches: 6. In germline, CDR1 is SGDLS, CDR2 YYNGEE. The CDR3 length is 16 residues. CDR3 residues: CASSVQTSGGSNEQFF. The CDR3 coding sequence is TGTGCCAGCAGCGTCCAGACTAGCGGGGGTTCCAATGAGCAGTTCTTC.

This clonotype was observed many times. This chain connects TRBV28 to TRBJ2-7; no firm D call. CDR1 MDHEN and CDR2 SYDVKM come from the germline V gene. Trimming took 3 bases from V and 0 from J, leaving 15 bases between them. The CDR3 has 16 amino acids. CDR3 nucleotide sequence: TGTGCCAGCAGTTTCAGGCCTGGACGGTACTCCTACGAGCAGTACTTC. Translation gives CASSFRPGRYSYEQYF.

This clonotype was seen a few times. V and J are TRBV12-3 or TRBV12-4 and TRBJ1-4; tentatively, D is TRBD1 (5 bases). Trimming cost V 3 bases and J 8 bases, with 10 bases left between them. The CDR3 contains 13 residues. The CDR3 DNA follows: TGTGCCAGCAGTTTCGGGGGGAACGAAAAACTGTTTTTT. Its translation is CASSFGGNEKLFF.